These 7 T cell receptor beta chains originate from one sample sequenced in a study of cytomegalovirus exposure and HLA in healthy donors. PCR used 60 Vbeta primers and 13 Jbeta primers. Profiling relied on immunoSEQ multiplex PCR, and the TCRdb table lists in-frame clones only, not all of them. This sample's table reports some 28,000 clones. Sequencing input: PBMCs. These receptors all stem from a man aged 25 to 40 in good health and CMV-seronegative.

The chain is built from TRBV9 and TRBJ2-7; D remains ambiguous. With 3 bases removed from V and 2 bases from J, the gap between germline ends came to 18 bases. The CDR3 consists of 16 residues. Germline CDR1 SGDLS, CDR2 YYNGEE. The CDR3 sequence: CASSAAPLQVPYEQYF. CDR3 sequence (DNA): TGTGCCAGCAGCGCGGCCCCACTGCAGGTACCCTACGAGCAGTACTTC.

This chain links TRBV6-5 with TRBJ1-4, with TRBD1 matching over 10 bases. CDR1 and CDR2 (germline): MNHEY, SVGAGI. V lost 6 bases, J lost 8 bases, and 9 bases stayed unmatched. The CDR3 loop spans 15 amino acids. Written as DNA, the CDR3 is TGTGCCAGCAGCTACAAGACAGGGGGCCGGGAAAAACTGTTTTTT. It specifies CASSYKTGGREKLFF.

The chain uses TRBV30 and TRBJ2-7; D possibly corresponds to TRBD2 (6 bases). The V gene's germline CDR1 is GTSNPN and CDR2 SVGIG (reference sequence). The CDR3 has 12 residues. V was pared by 3 bases and J by 6 bases, with 12 bases between. Here the CDR3 reads CAWSGAGREQYF. The CDR3, as DNA: TGTGCCTGGAGCGGGGCGGGGCGCGAGCAGTACTTC. The full variable domain, its missing parts supplied by reference TRBV30 and TRBJ2-7, is SQTIHQWPATLVQPVGSPLSLECTVEGTSNPNLYWYRQAAGRGLQLLFYSVGIGQISSEVPQNLSASRPQDRQFILSSKKLLLSDSGFYLCAWSGAGREQYFGPGTRLTVT.

The V and J genes are TRBV5-1 and TRBJ1-6, with D uncertain. CDR1 SGHRS and CDR2 YFSETQ come from the germline V gene. V lost 1 base and J 7 bases, leaving 15 bases between the germline ends. This CDR3 contains 16 residues. CDR3 protein: CASSLRPASRNSPLHF. In DNA form, the CDR3 reads TGCGCCAGCAGCTTGAGACCGGCTTCTAGGAATTCACCCCTCCACTTT.

This chain uses TRBV18 with TRBJ1-1; maybe TRBD1 (6 bases). The CDR3 is 15 amino acids. V lost 5 bases and J 2 bases, leaving 15 bases between the germline ends. Germline V gene data show CDR1 as KGHSH and CDR2 as LQKENI. In DNA form, the CDR3 reads TGTGCCAGCTCAGCCGCCGCGGGGGCCAACACTGAAGCTTTCTTT. Its translation: CASSAAAGANTEAFF.

The V call is TRBV6-1, the J call TRBJ2-7; TRBD1 is a possible D gene (5 bases). Germline CDR1 and CDR2: MNHNS and SASEGT. The V end was cut by 6 bases, the J end by 3 bases, with 18 bases between. The CDR3 covers 15 residues. For the CDR3, the DNA is TGTGCCAGCAGATTCCTCAGGGAACCCAACTACGAGCAGTACTTC. This codes for CASRFLREPNYEQYF.

The chain is built from TRBV28 and TRBJ2-6; 12 bases align to TRBD1. The CDR3 covers 18 residues. Germline V gene lookup returns CDR1 MDHEN and CDR2 SYDVKM. V shed 1 base and J 3 bases; nucleotides not matched to a gene: 4. CDR3 protein: CASSLSGQGAGGANVLTF. The CDR3 DNA sequence: TGTGCCAGCAGTTTATCGGGACAGGGGGCTGGTGGGGCCAACGTCCTGACTTTC.